These 10 T cell receptor beta chains came from one sample sequenced in a study of T cells in Graves' hyperthyroidism and ophthalmopathy. TCR beta CDR3 regions were amplified from RNA transcripts. During a first-round RT-PCR of the TCR CDR3, the HTBI primer set was used. TCRdb re-analysed the multiplex PCR reads in MiXCR, keeping a single row per CDR3 protein. The table includes approximately 640,000 distinct CDR3 sequences, roughly 17% detected once. The sample comprised blood. These receptors all come from a man in his fifties or sixties with Graves' hyperthyroidism.

This chain uses TRBV29-1 with TRBJ1-1, with D possibly being TRBD1 (5 bases). Trimming took off 2 bases at V and 0 bases at J, with 10 bases between the two ends. The CDR3 consists of 14 residues. The V gene's germline CDR1 is SQVTM and CDR2 ANQGSEA. CDR3 sequence: CSVEQGFMNTEAFF. The CDR3 coding sequence is TGCAGCGTTGAACAGGGATTTATGAACACTGAAGCTTTCTTT.

There are many counts of this clonotype. This sequence joins TRBV7-9 and TRBJ2-3, with 7 bases identical to TRBD1. CDR1 SEHNR and CDR2 FQNEAQ come from the germline V gene (reference sequence). This CDR3 region has 15 residues. V dropped 3 bases and J dropped 2; count of bases not matched to a gene: 5. DNA of the CDR3: TGTGCCAGCAGCTTTACGACAGGGCCCACAGATACGCAGTATTTT. Protein: CASSFTTGPTDTQYF. Based on the CDR3 plus reference TRBV7-9 and TRBJ2-3, the full variable domain is DTGVSQNPRHKITKRGQNVTFRCDPISEHNRLYWYRQTLGQGPEFLTYFQNEAQLEKSRLLSDRFSAERPKGSFSTLEIQRTEQGDSAMYLCASSFTTGPTDTQYFGPGTRLTVL.

V gene TRBV29-1 combines with J gene TRBJ2-3, with D tentatively TRBD2 (6 bases). This CDR3 comprises 14 residues. The germline V and J ends were trimmed by 5 bases and 3 bases, with 15 bases remaining between them. Germline CDR1 reads SQVTM; CDR2 reads ANQGSEA. The CDR3 DNA is TGCAGCGTTCGGGGGAGGACGTGGACAGATACGCAGTATTTT. Protein: CSVRGRTWTDTQYF.

This chain joins TRBV24-1 and TRBJ2-2; D uncertain. This CDR3 comprises 13 residues. V was clipped by 5 bases and J by 6 bases, with 9 bases between them. Looked up from germline, CDR1 is KGHDR and CDR2 is SFDVKD. The CDR3 region has the DNA TGTGCCACCAGTGGCAGGTTCGCCGGGGAGCTGTTTTTT. Translation: CATSGRFAGELFF.

This clonotype occurred many times. The chain uses TRBV20-1 and TRBJ2-1, with 12 bases matching TRBD2. CDR1 DFQATT and CDR2 SNEGSKA come from the germline V gene (reference sequence). V lost 3 bases, J lost 4 bases, and 4 bases stayed unmatched. This CDR3 has 15 residues. The CDR3: CSARGTSGRYNEQFF. The CDR3 DNA follows: TGCAGTGCTAGGGGGACTAGCGGGCGTTACAATGAGCAGTTCTTC.

This clonotype has more than one count but fewer than ten. This chain joins TRBV6-1 and TRBJ2-5; D uncertain. The germline V gene encodes CDR1 MNHNS and CDR2 SASEGT. Trimming removed 4 bases from V and 3 bases from J, with 18 bases in between. There are 16 residues in the CDR3. Here the CDR3 reads CASSGLGSASKETQYF. The DNA for the CDR3 is TGTGCCAGCAGTGGACTCGGCTCGGCGAGTAAAGAGACCCAGTACTTC.

The chain links TRBV10-3 to TRBJ2-7; the D call may be TRBD1 or TRBD2 (5 bases each). The CDR3 totals 13 residues. The germline V gene encodes CDR1 ENHRY and CDR2 SYGVKD. Trimming took 7 bases from V and 1 from J, leaving 11 bases between them. The CDR3 protein is CAIKRDGSYEQYF. The CDR3 DNA is TGTGCCATCAAAAGGGACGGATCCTACGAGCAGTACTTC.

About this clonotype: A much larger clonotype is one base distant, so this may be a read error. The chain combines TRBV14 with TRBJ2-7, with TRBD1 matching over 11 bases. This CDR3 region has 13 residues. The V and J ends lost 6 bases and 5 bases, in that order; junction bases with no gene match: 3. CDR1 is SGHDN and CDR2 is FVKESK in the germline V gene. The CDR3 DNA reads TGTGCCAGCAGTCGGACAGGGGGCCACGAGCAGTACTTC. Translated, it gives CASSRTGGHEQYF.

On this clonotype: A much larger clone sits a single nucleotide away, making a read error possible. CDR3 in DNA: TGTGCCAGCAGTGATGGACAGGGTATCAATCAGCCCCAGCATTTT. Encoded protein: CASSDGQGINQPQHF. The chain recombines TRBV2 with TRBJ1-5; 8 bases map to TRBD1. V lost 3 bases and J lost 3; bases outside the gene matches: 4. The CDR3 spans 15 residues. Germline V gives CDR1 SNHLY, CDR2 FYNNEI.

This clonotype was seen more than once but under ten times. The chain has TRBV28 and TRBJ1-3; TRBD1 might be the D (5 bases). V dropped 5 bases and J dropped 0 bases, with 14 bases sitting between them. CDR1 is MDHEN and CDR2 is SYDVKM in the germline V gene. The CDR3 covers 16 residues. The CDR3, as DNA: TGTGCCAGCAGTACATACTCAGGGTTCTCTGGAAACACCATATATTTT. Translation: CASSTYSGFSGNTIYF.